This TCR beta chain was sequenced in a study of memory B cells and T cells in multiple sclerosis. Germline V CDR1 and CDR2: MNHEY, SMNVEV (reference sequence). V was cut by 8 bases and J by 2 bases, with 16 bases left in between. This CDR3 region has 15 residues. Produced via immunoSEQ multiplex PCR; TCRdb's table is partial and in-frame only. The sample yields 10,000 to 15,000 clones, about 83% seen once. After stimulus-free culture, autoproliferating CFSE-dim and non-proliferating CFSE-high T cells were sequenced separately. Roughly 5.2x10^7 CFSE-labeled PBMCs were cultured around seven days unstimulated, then replicate wells were pooled. Comment on this clone: Its cognate antigen is unknown.

Sequenced: PBMCs from blood kept in culture. The chain couples TRBV27 to TRBJ2-1; unclear D gene. The receptor was derived from a human donor with multiple sclerosis. The CDR3 here is CASQTGDGAYNEQFF. In nucleotides, the CDR3 is TGTGCCAGCCAAACCGGAGACGGCGCCTACAATGAGCAGTTCTTC.